A selection of T cell receptor beta chains follows, all from one sample in a study of cytomegalovirus exposure and HLA in healthy donors. Clones were read by immunoSEQ multiplex PCR, and TCRdb kept only the in-frame ones, dropping some. Among some 150,000 clones listed, about 88% were seen once. The sample consisted of PBMCs. The receptors here all came from a woman aged 18-29 years in good health and CMV-seropositive. Each CDR3 is given with its conserved first and last residue. The order of the fields is V gene, D gene, clone size, J gene, CDR3 protein, CDR3 DNA. A D gene is named only where the DNA matches it firmly. Size is omitted from some rows. Given values are once, few, many or a class for expanded clones.

TRBV28	.	.	TRBJ2-2	CASSPAGVGELFF	TGTGCCAGCAGTCCCGCAGGGGTTGGGGAGCTGTTTTTT
TRBV19	.	.	TRBJ2-7	CASSIRGRGDEQYF	TGTGCCAGTAGTATCAGGGGAAGGGGCGACGAGCAGTACTTC
TRBV18	TRBD2	once	TRBJ2-1	CASSPASGTNEQFF	TGTGCCAGCTCACCGGCTAGCGGGACAAATGAGCAGTTCTTC
TRBV30	TRBD1	.	TRBJ1-3	CAWSRDRGLGNTIYF	TGTGCCTGGAGCCGGGACAGGGGGCTAGGAAACACCATATATTTT
TRBV11-3	TRBD2	.	TRBJ2-1	CASSLGTSGIYNEQFF	TGTGCCAGCAGCTTAGGGACTAGCGGGATCTACAATGAGCAGTTCTTC
TRBV7-9	TRBD1	few	TRBJ1-4	CASSLGQGEKLFF	TGTGCCAGCAGCTTGGGACAGGGGGAAAAACTGTTTTTT
TRBV11-2	.	few	TRBJ2-3	CASSYHSADTQYF	TGTGCCAGCAGCTACCACTCAGCGGATACGCAGTATTTT
TRBV2	TRBD2	.	TRBJ2-3	CASSEALGGRSADTQYF	TGTGCCAGCAGTGAAGCCCTGGGCGGGAGGTCGGCAGATACGCAGTATTTT
TRBV10-3	.	.	TRBJ1-5	CAISKGVGGTTQPQHF	TGTGCCATCAGTAAGGGTGTCGGGGGGACTACTCAGCCCCAGCATTTT
TRBV4-2	.	.	TRBJ2-7	CASSQADQGGEYEQYF	TGTGCCAGCAGCCAAGCAGACCAGGGGGGAGAATACGAGCAGTACTTC
TRBV7-2	.	.	TRBJ1-5	CASSLWPNQPQHF	TGTGCCAGCAGCTTATGGCCAAATCAGCCCCAGCATTTT
TRBV15	.	.	TRBJ2-5	CATSIGRETQYF	TGTGCCACCAGCATAGGCAGGGAGACCCAGTACTTC
TRBV25-1	TRBD2	once	TRBJ2-7	CASRTSGSYEQYF	TGTGCCAGCAGGACTAGCGGGAGCTACGAGCAGTACTTC
TRBV4-1	TRBD2	.	TRBJ2-1	CASSQTRVATSGSRNEQFF	TGCGCCAGCAGCCAGACCCGGGTGGCGACTAGCGGGAGTCGAAATGAGCAGTTCTTC
TRBV6-6	.	.	TRBJ2-3	CASNRGTDTQYF	TGTGCCAGCAACAGGGGCACAGATACGCAGTATTTT
TRBV4-2	TRBD1	once	TRBJ1-5	CASSQDPSAGQGAREPQHF	TGTGCCAGCAGCCAAGACCCGTCTGCGGGACAGGGGGCTCGAGAGCCCCAGCATTTT
TRBV6-1	TRBD1	.	TRBJ2-1	CASSVWGTEPDLAYNEQFF	TGTGCCAGCAGTGTATGGGGGACAGAGCCTGACCTGGCCTACAATGAGCAGTTCTTC